The clone carrying this T cell receptor (beta chain) was picked up many times. As yet, its antigen is unknown. Primers used in a second PCR of about 7 to 12 cycles were a sample-barcoded 5' primer and a J-beta primer mix. From the 5' RACE reads, TCRdb called clonotypes with MiXCR, one entry per CDR3 protein. The sample has more than 800,000 distinct CDR3 sequences, 35% to 55% seen once. The sample belongs to a study of blood T cells in healthy people across ages. Study results and limitations: Investigators viewed diversity estimates from one million T cells as underestimates, the study reported.

This CDR3 contains 15 residues. The V end was cut by 4 bases, the J end by 2 bases, with 13 bases between. Germline V lookup: CDR1 ENHRY, CDR2 SYGVKD. V and J are TRBV10-3 and TRBJ2-3; possibly TRBD2 for D (6 bases). The clonotype originates from a woman aged 60-70 years in good health. The specimen was blood. In nucleotides, the CDR3 is TGTGCCATCAGTGGGGTTAGCGGAGCCACAGATACGCAGTATTTT. This gives the protein CAISGVSGATDTQYF.